This entry lists 24 T cell receptor beta chains sequenced from one sample in a study of T cells in Graves' hyperthyroidism and ophthalmopathy. Amplification of TCR beta CDR3 regions used RNA as the template. First-round RT-PCR with HTBI primers amplified the TCR CDR3 region. TCRdb re-called the multiplex PCR reads through MiXCR, storing one row per CDR3 protein. This sample has 400,000 to 600,000 distinct CDR3 sequences; about 15% occur once, and the top ten carry 25% to 30%. Sequencing was performed on blood. All receptors come from a woman aged 25 to 39 with Graves' ophthalmopathy.

This chain uses TRBV5-1 with TRBJ1-4; D call uncertain. V was pared by 2 bases and J by 3 bases, with 11 bases between. CDR3 length equals 15 residues. Germline V gene lookup returns CDR1 SGHRS and CDR2 YFSETQ. CDR3 sequence: CASSLRSSSNEKLFF. The CDR3 region has the DNA TGCGCCAGCAGCTTAAGGTCTAGTTCTAATGAAAAACTGTTTTTT.

This clonotype was counted a few times. The V and J genes are TRBV6-1 and TRBJ2-1; possible D gene TRBD2, 6 bases. The CDR3 covers 15 residues. The V gene's germline CDR1 is MNHNS and CDR2 SASEGT. The V end lost 3 bases, the J end lost 4 bases, and 13 bases lay between the germline ends. The CDR3 protein is CASSDNLAGYNEQFF. The DNA for the CDR3 is TGTGCCAGCAGTGATAACCTCGCGGGATACAATGAGCAGTTCTTC.

This clonotype was found a few times. This chain links TRBV6-5 with TRBJ2-2; 8 nucleotides align to TRBD1. The CDR3 sequence is 17 residues long. CDR1 and CDR2 from the germline V gene are MNHEY and SVGAGI. J gave up 1 base and V 2 bases, and 6 bases lay outside the gene matches. For the CDR3, the DNA is TGTGCCAGCAGTTACCACCACAGGGGGTGGAACACCGGGGAGCTGTTTTTT. This sequence encodes CASSYHHRGWNTGELFF.

The gene calls are TRBV7-2 and TRBJ2-2; no firm D call. V lost 2 bases and J lost 3, with 7 bases in between. The CDR3 contains 14 residues. Germline assignment: CDR1 SGHTA and CDR2 FQGNSA. The CDR3 sequence: CASSLKRDTGELFF. CDR3 nucleotide sequence: TGTGCCAGCAGCTTAAAACGGGACACCGGGGAGCTGTTTTTT. The full variable domain, completed using reference TRBV7-2 and TRBJ2-2, is GAGVSQSPSNKVTEKGKDVELRCDPISGHTALYWYRQSLGQGLEFLIYFQGNSAPDKSGLPSDRFSAERTGGSVSTLTIQRTQQEDSAVYLCASSLKRDTGELFFGEGSRLTVL.

Comment on this clonotype: Being one base from a much bigger clone, this may be a read error. The chain has TRBV10-3 and TRBJ1-2; tentative D call: TRBD1 (5 bases). The CDR3 is 13 residues long. Per the germline V gene, CDR1 is ENHRY and CDR2 is SYGVKD. V lost 4 bases and J 5 bases, leaving 11 bases between the germline ends. This chain's CDR3 is CAISGEQVYGYTF. DNA for the CDR3: TGTGCCATCAGTGGAGAACAGGTTTATGGCTACACCTTC.

The genes are TRBV19 and TRBJ2-1; D may be TRBD2 (5 bases). Deletions cut 0 bases from V and 5 bases from J, with 11 bases between. The CDR3 consists of 15 residues. Germline V gene lookup returns CDR1 LNHDA and CDR2 SQIVND (reference sequence). CDR3 bases: TGTGCCAGTAGTATAGACGGCGGACTCCACAATGAGCAGTTCTTC. This codes for CASSIDGGLHNEQFF.

This clonotype came up many times. This chain joins TRBV4-1 and TRBJ2-1; 13 positions match TRBD2. CDR1 and CDR2 (germline): MGHRA, YSYEKL. V lost 1 base to trimming and J lost 4 bases; unmatched junction nucleotides: 7. This CDR3 has 18 residues. For the CDR3, the DNA is TGCGCCAGCAGCCAAGTGGACATGGGACTAGCGGGGTACAATGAGCAGTTCTTC. Translating it yields CASSQVDMGLAGYNEQFF.

V usage is TRBV27 and J usage is TRBJ1-1, with 12 bases lining up with TRBD1. The CDR3 has 18 amino acids. Germline CDR1 and CDR2: MNHEY and SMNVEV (reference sequence). V gave up 8 bases and J gave up 0 bases; unmatched junction bases: 13. CDR3 coding DNA: TGTGCCAGCTTGGGACAGGGGGCCGGCGCCTACTTGAACACTGAAGCTTTCTTT. Translation gives CASLGQGAGAYLNTEAFF.

CDR3 region: CASSIAAGEYEQYF. The CDR3 DNA reads TGTGCCAGTAGTATTGCAGCGGGAGAGTACGAGCAGTACTTC. The V and J genes are TRBV19 and TRBJ2-7; 8 bases agree with TRBD2. V lost 3 bases, J lost 4 bases, and 5 bases stayed unmatched. The CDR3 covers 14 residues. The germline V gene has CDR1 LNHDA and CDR2 SQIVND (reference sequence). Complete variable domain (other parts from reference TRBV19 and TRBJ2-7): DGGITQSPKYLFRKEGQNVTLSCEQNLNHDAMYWYRQDPGQGLRLIYYSQIVNDFQKGDIAEGYSVSREKKESFPLTVTSAQKNPTAFYLCASSIAAGEYEQYFGPGTRLTVT.

There are many counts of this clonotype. V and J are TRBV2 and TRBJ2-3, with no clear D. The V gene's germline CDR1 is SNHLY and CDR2 FYNNEI. Trimming left V 6 bases short and J 2 bases short, with 12 bases between. The CDR3 is 14 residues long. The CDR3 spells CASRKAAYTDTQYF. CDR3 DNA: TGTGCCAGCAGAAAGGCGGCTTACACAGATACGCAGTATTTT.

The V and J genes are TRBV7-2 and TRBJ1-5; 10 bases match TRBD1. Per the germline V gene, CDR1 is SGHTA and CDR2 is FQGNSA. V gave up 1 base and J gave up 1 base; unmatched junction bases: 4. This CDR3 contains 17 residues. The CDR3 here is CASSLGGGQGSNQPQHF. Here the CDR3 DNA reads TGTGCCAGCAGCTTAGGTGGGGGACAGGGGAGCAATCAGCCCCAGCATTTT.

This clonotype came up many times. This chain joins TRBV11-2 and TRBJ2-5; no reliable D call. Trimming took off 5 bases at V and 2 bases at J, with 12 bases between the two ends. Germline lookup yields CDR1 SGHAT and CDR2 FQNNGV. CDR3 length equals 14 residues. The CDR3 coding sequence is TGTGCCAGCAGCCGGGCGCCAGGACAAGAGACCCAGTACTTC. Amino acids: CASSRAPGQETQYF.

This clonotype was seen ten or more times. The chain couples TRBV6-5 to TRBJ2-5; 8 bases match TRBD2. The CDR3 extends over 15 amino acids. Germline V gene sequence: CDR1 MNHEY, CDR2 SVGAGI. The V gene end was trimmed by 2 bases and the J gene end by 4 bases; junction bases not matched to a gene: 6. The CDR3 DNA reads TGTGCCAGCAGTTACGGAGCGGGAGTTGGAGAGACCCAGTACTTC. The encoded protein is CASSYGAGVGETQYF.

This clonotype was observed a few times. The chain combines TRBV20-1 with TRBJ2-1, with TRBD2 matching 15 bases. Germline lookup yields CDR1 DFQATT and CDR2 SNEGSKA (reference sequence). This CDR3 is built from 16 residues. V shed 6 bases, J shed 5 bases, and the junction held 8 bases outside the gene matches. CDR3 nucleotides: TGCAGTGCCCGCGGACTAGCGGGGGGGATGAACAATGAGCAGTTCTTC. It is translated as CSARGLAGGMNNEQFF.

This rearrangement joins TRBV7-9 to TRBJ2-7; tentatively, D is TRBD1 or TRBD2 (5 bases each). V shed 6 bases and J shed 2 bases, with 17 bases lying between them. Germline V gene sequence: CDR1 SEHNR, CDR2 FQNEAQ (reference sequence). The CDR3 has 15 residues. The CDR3 is CASRTNPGRAYEQYF. The CDR3 DNA sequence: TGTGCCAGCAGGACTAATCCGGGACGCGCCTACGAGCAGTACTTC.

This clonotype was detected ten times or more. This rearrangement joins TRBV5-1 to TRBJ2-3, with 10 bases fitting TRBD2. The CDR3 is 15 residues long. Germline V gene lookup returns CDR1 SGHRS and CDR2 YFSETQ. V trimming: 2 bases; J trimming: 5 bases; junction bases outside the gene matches: 5. CDR3 coding DNA: TGCGCCAGCAGCTTCGCTAGCGGGAGAGGAGATACGCAGTATTTT. Protein: CASSFASGRGDTQYF.

The chain combines TRBV5-6 with TRBJ2-5; weak D call: TRBD1 (6 bases). From germline, CDR1 is SGHDT and CDR2 YYEEEE. The germline V and J ends were trimmed by 4 bases and 1 base, with 11 bases remaining between them. CDR3 length: 14 amino acids. The CDR3 DNA reads TGTGCCAGCAGCCGCTGGGGGCCCCAAGAGACCCAGTACTTC. It encodes CASSRWGPQETQYF.

The V call is TRBV7-9, the J call TRBJ2-3; D remains unclear. The CDR3 is made up of 13 amino acids. Germline V gene sequence: CDR1 SEHNR, CDR2 FQNEAQ (reference sequence). Trimming stripped 0 bases from V and 2 bases from J, with 3 bases between. The CDR3 loop is CASSLAATDTQYF. The CDR3 DNA follows: TGTGCCAGCAGCTTAGCCGCCACAGATACGCAGTATTTT.

This clonotype was detected only a few times. V usage is TRBV10-3 and J usage is TRBJ2-3, with 8 nucleotides matching TRBD1. The CDR3 is 13 amino acids. Trimming at V came to 7 bases and at J to 4 bases, leaving 4 bases not matched to a gene. CDR1 is ENHRY and CDR2 is SYGVKD in the germline V gene. CDR3 residues: CAITGGMADTQYF. The CDR3 DNA reads as TGTGCCATCACAGGGGGCATGGCAGATACGCAGTATTTT.

This clonotype was seen repeatedly, ten times or more. This sequence joins TRBV28 and TRBJ2-3; the match to TRBD2 covers 12 bases. This CDR3 comprises 17 residues. J lost 2 bases, V lost 5 bases, and 8 bases had no gene match. Germline CDR1 and CDR2: MDHEN and SYDVKM. The CDR3 loop reads CASSPNLAGGITDTQYF. The CDR3 nucleotides read TGTGCCAGCAGTCCCAATCTAGCGGGAGGGATCACAGATACGCAGTATTTT. The full variable domain, in which reference TRBV28 and TRBJ2-3 provide the parts outside the CDR3, is DVKVTQSSRYLVKRTGEKVFLECVQDMDHENMFWYRQDPGLGLRLIYFSYDVKMKEKGDIPEGYSVSREKKERFSLILESASTNQTSMYLCASSPNLAGGITDTQYFGPGTRLTVL.

Worth noting for this clonotype: Possible read error: a much larger clone is one base away. The J gene is TRBJ2-3, the V gene TRBV29-1; TRBD2 aligns across 8 bases. V dropped 0 bases and J dropped 4; count of bases not matched to a gene: 15. The germline gives CDR1 SQVTM, CDR2 ANQGSEA. CDR3 size: 18 residues. CDR3 protein: CSVEEGEGAGGYADTQYF. CDR3 in DNA: TGCAGCGTTGAAGAAGGAGAGGGCGCGGGAGGATACGCAGATACGCAGTATTTT.

This clonotype was detected ten times or more. The chain carries TRBV29-1 and TRBJ2-3; 8 nucleotides agree with TRBD2. The J segment lost 1 base and the V segment lost 6 bases, leaving 6 bases of the junction unmatched. The length of the CDR3 is 14 residues. Germline V CDR1 and CDR2: SQVTM, ANQGSEA. CDR3 sequence: CSVRLARGTDTQYF. CDR3 bases: TGCAGCGTCCGACTAGCGCGGGGCACAGATACGCAGTATTTT.

This clonotype was seen a few times. The chain has TRBV15 and TRBJ2-2; 8 bases match TRBD1. CDR1 and CDR2 (germline): LNHNV, YYDKDF (reference sequence). V lost 1 base and J lost 6; bases outside the gene matches: 10. The CDR3 sequence is 17 residues long. As DNA, the CDR3 is TGTGCCACCAGCAGAGTACAGGGGGAGGTTGTGTCCGGGGAGCTGTTTTTT. It codes for CATSRVQGEVVSGELFF.

This chain links TRBV7-3 with TRBJ2-2; unclear D gene. V was clipped by 5 bases and J by 3 bases, with 10 bases between them. From germline, CDR1 is SGHTA and CDR2 FQGTGA. The CDR3 is 14 residues long. This CDR3 is CASSPLVHTGELFF. The CDR3 nucleotides are TGTGCCAGCAGCCCCCTAGTGCACACCGGGGAGCTGTTTTTT. Complete variable domain (other parts from reference TRBV7-3 and TRBJ2-2): GAGVSQTPSNKVTEKGKYVELRCDPISGHTALYWYRQSLGQGPEFLIYFQGTGAADDSGLPNDRFFAVRPEGSVSTLKIQRTERGDSAVYLCASSPLVHTGELFFGEGSRLTVL.